These 18 T cell receptor beta chains were sequenced from one sample in a study of shared clonotypes between healthy human individuals. CD45RO-negative, CCR7-selected cells formed the naive CD8 fraction, which excluded terminally differentiated effector memory CD45RA+ cells. TCRdb's copy holds only in-frame clones and misses some; the assay was immunoSEQ multiplex PCR. The sample yields about 2.1 million clones, roughly 91% seen once. Sequenced material: naive CD8+ T cells from PBMCs. The receptors derive from a man younger than 30 in good health. Some clones in this sample may be carry-over from other donors' samples.

This clone was recorded once. The chain recombines TRBV19 with TRBJ2-7; TRBD2 agrees at 7 bases. Germline loops: CDR1 LNHDA, CDR2 SQIVND (reference sequence). This CDR3 contains 14 residues. V trimming: 1 base; J trimming: 3 bases; junction bases outside the gene matches: 3. CDR3 loop: CASSIASGGYEQYF. CDR3 nucleotides: TGTGCCAGTAGTATAGCTAGCGGAGGCTACGAGCAGTACTTC.

In this sample, this clone turned up once. The V and J genes are TRBV28 and TRBJ2-2, with 12 positions matching TRBD2. CDR1 is MDHEN, CDR2 SYDVKM, per germline. The CDR3 is made up of 14 amino acids. The trim removed 8 bases at V and 6 bases at J, leaving 4 bases unmatched. DNA of the CDR3: TGTGCCAGCCAGACTAGCGGGAGTGCCGGGGAGCTGTTTTTT. This translates into CASQTSGSAGELFF. The whole variable domain, remainder taken from reference TRBV28 and TRBJ2-2, is DVKVTQSSRYLVKRTGEKVFLECVQDMDHENMFWYRQDPGLGLRLIYFSYDVKMKEKGDIPEGYSVSREKKERFSLILESASTNQTSMYLCASQTSGSAGELFFGEGSRLTVL.

The chain carries TRBV15 and TRBJ2-3, with no clear D. Between the trimmed V and J ends, which lost 3 bases and 2 bases, there was a span of 12 bases. The germline gives CDR1 LNHNV, CDR2 YYDKDF (reference sequence). This CDR3 is built from 15 residues. The CDR3 region has the DNA TGTGCCACCAGCAGGCAGGCCCCCCCCACAGATACGCAGTATTTT. Translation gives CATSRQAPPTDTQYF.

This chain connects TRBV27 to TRBJ2-4, with 8 positions matching TRBD1. The CDR3 runs to 14 residues. Germline CDR1 reads MNHEY; CDR2 reads SMNVEV (reference sequence). Germline trimming cut 8 bases from V and 6 bases from J; bases unmatched to any gene: 9. CDR3 sequence reads: CASGQGDSGNIQYF. The DNA for the CDR3 is TGTGCCAGCGGACAGGGTGACTCGGGAAACATTCAGTACTTC.

The chain links TRBV7-6 to TRBJ2-7; weak D call: TRBD1 (6 bases). CDR1 and CDR2 from the germline V gene are SGHVS and FNYEAQ. Trimming pared 2 bases from V and 3 bases from J, leaving 17 bases between. CDR3 length: 16 amino acids. CDR3 region: CASSLNHNREVYEQYF. The CDR3 DNA sequence: TGTGCCAGCAGCTTAAACCACAACAGGGAAGTCTACGAGCAGTACTTC.

The chain recombines TRBV29-1 with TRBJ2-7; the D gene could be TRBD1 or TRBD2 (5 bases each). CDR1 SQVTM and CDR2 ANQGSEA come from the germline V gene. Trimming removed 6 bases from V and 6 bases from J, with 18 bases in between. The CDR3 is made up of 13 amino acids. In DNA form, the CDR3 reads TGCAGCGTCGATCCGGGACCGGTCGGCGAGCAGTACTTC. Its protein product is CSVDPGPVGEQYF.

J is TRBJ1-3 and V is TRBV30; a weak D match, TRBD1 (5 bases). Germline V gene sequence: CDR1 GTSNPN, CDR2 SVGIG (reference sequence). This CDR3 contains 16 residues. Trimming shortened V by 3 bases and J by 0 bases, and 15 bases separated the two germline ends. CDR3 nucleotide sequence: TGTGCCTGGAGCCCCGCCGGGACTCACTCTGGAAACACCATATATTTT. This encodes CAWSPAGTHSGNTIYF.

The genes are TRBV9 and TRBJ2-2, with D perhaps TRBD1 (6 bases). The V gene lost 0 bases and the J gene lost 6 bases, with 27 bases spanning the gap. CDR1 is SGDLS and CDR2 is YYNGEE in the germline V gene. The CDR3 loop spans 20 amino acids. CDR3 region: CASSVGGGRAPLPDSGELFF. CDR3 DNA: TGTGCCAGCAGCGTAGGAGGGGGTAGGGCGCCTTTACCCGATTCCGGGGAGCTGTTTTTT.

This rearrangement joins TRBV27 to TRBJ1-1; 11 bases are shared with TRBD1. Germline V lookup: CDR1 MNHEY, CDR2 SMNVEV (reference sequence). There are 17 residues in the CDR3. V was pared by 5 bases and J by 4 bases, with 12 bases of the junction left unmatched. The CDR3 is CASSVTGTGGSITEAFF. The CDR3 region has the DNA TGTGCCAGCAGTGTTACCGGGACAGGGGGGTCTATCACTGAAGCTTTCTTT.

The rearrangement uses TRBV6-5 and TRBJ1-6; no firm D call. Germline lookup yields CDR1 MNHEY and CDR2 SVGAGI. V lost 6 bases, J lost 10 bases, and 13 bases lay in between. The CDR3 extends over 13 amino acids. In DNA form, the CDR3 reads TGTGCCAGCAGAAGGACTCTTCGCTCACCCCTCCACTTT. It translates to CASRRTLRSPLHF.

This sequence joins TRBV19 and TRBJ1-2; D is unresolved. Trimming stripped 3 bases from V and 2 bases from J, with 13 bases between. The CDR3 covers 15 residues. Germline loops: CDR1 LNHDA, CDR2 SQIVND (reference sequence). CDR3 amino acids: CASSMEGPKNYGYTF. In nucleotides, the CDR3 is TGTGCCAGTAGTATGGAAGGGCCTAAAAACTATGGCTACACCTTC.

The chain's CDR3 is CASSPPGMEVEQYF. The CDR3 nucleotides read TGTGCCAGCAGTCCCCCAGGAATGGAAGTAGAGCAGTACTTC. This chain links TRBV28 with TRBJ2-7; D remains ambiguous. The CDR3 is 14 residues long. V was trimmed by 5 bases and J by 7 bases, leaving 18 bases between them. The germline gives CDR1 MDHEN, CDR2 SYDVKM.

This clone has a single count. The chain couples TRBV15 to TRBJ2-3; the D is unclear. Germline CDR1 reads LNHNV; CDR2 reads YYDKDF (reference sequence). Trimming took 1 base from V and 2 from J, leaving 16 bases between them. CDR3 length equals 17 residues. CDR3 sequence reads: CATSRVPRTGTTDTQYF. The CDR3 coding sequence is TGTGCCACCAGCAGAGTCCCGAGAACTGGAACCACAGATACGCAGTATTTT.

This chain connects TRBV6-1 to TRBJ1-2; D unclear. The CDR3 consists of 12 residues. From germline, CDR1 is MNHNS and CDR2 SASEGT. V lost 7 bases and J lost 4, with 10 bases in between. Written as DNA, the CDR3 is TGTGCCAGCACCGACCGATTCTATGGCTACACCTTC. It encodes CASTDRFYGYTF.

The V gene is TRBV9, the J gene TRBJ2-7, with 12 bases aligning to TRBD1. Trimming cost V 3 bases and J 2 bases; bases outside gene matches: 12. The CDR3 extends over 18 amino acids. CDR1 and CDR2 (germline): SGDLS, YYNGEE. The CDR3 DNA is TGTGCCAGCAGCGGACCGGGACAGGGGGCACAGAACGCCTACGAGCAGTACTTC. It codes for CASSGPGQGAQNAYEQYF.

The gene calls are TRBV19 and TRBJ2-3, with 11 bases aligning to TRBD2. Germline V CDR1 and CDR2: LNHDA, SQIVND (reference sequence). This CDR3 region has 21 residues. V was clipped by 4 bases and J by 4 bases; unmatched bases: 22. CDR3 DNA: TGTGCCAGTAGTACTGAAATGGACCTAGCGGGAGGACGGACGGGACCAGATACGCAGTATTTT. Translating it yields CASSTEMDLAGGRTGPDTQYF.

The chain links TRBV6-1 to TRBJ1-1; D might be TRBD1 (6 bases). This CDR3 has 14 amino acids. V lost 2 bases and J 3 bases, leaving 10 bases between the germline ends. Germline V CDR1 and CDR2: MNHNS, SASEGT. This chain's CDR3 is CASSEWWGHTEAFF. The CDR3 bases are TGTGCCAGCAGTGAATGGTGGGGGCACACTGAAGCTTTCTTT.

V gene TRBV19 combines with J gene TRBJ1-5; a weak D match, TRBD1 (5 bases). This CDR3 region has 15 residues. Trimming took off 4 bases at V and 3 bases at J, with 13 bases between the two ends. CDR1 LNHDA and CDR2 SQIVND come from the germline V gene (reference sequence). The CDR3 DNA sequence: TGTGCCAGTAGTAGTACCAGGGCGAACAATCAGCCCCAGCATTTT. Its protein product is CASSSTRANNQPQHF.